The 3 T cell receptor delta chains reported below all come from one sample, sequenced in a study of Vδ1+ human thymocytes. Study-wide points: Thymic TRG and TRD repertoires appeared highly polyclonal, with Gaussian CDR3 length distributions.

Antigen specificity for these receptors is unknown. Extracted RNA was reverse transcribed into cDNA. Pooled V-gene forward primers with one constant-region reverse primer generated the CDR3 amplicons by multiplex PCR. TCRdb reanalysed the multiplex PCR reads via CATT. The sample yields over 65,000 delta-chain clones, roughly a third seen once. Input material: Vdelta1+ gamma-delta thymocytes from the thymus. Described subset: FACS-sorted CD3+ TCRalphabeta- TCRVdelta1+ TCRVdelta2- thymocytes. The receptor set was obtained from a boy under three years old who had congenital heart surgery.

The rearrangement joins TRDV1 to TRDJ1; TRDD3 matches at 10 bases. V was pared by 2 bases and J by 1 base, with 25 bases of the junction left unmatched. CDR3 length: 23 residues. The germline CDR1 and CDR2 sequences are TSWWSYY and QGS. The CDR3 bases are TGTGCTCTTGGGGAAGGGGCGTTCCTACCCTTAAATGAACTGGGGGATCCCACCGATAAACTCATCTTT. Protein: CALGEGAFLPLNELGDPTDKLIF.

V and J are TRDV1 and TRDJ1; TRDD3 matches at 7 bases. Germline V gene lookup returns CDR1 TSWWSYY and CDR2 QGS. The CDR3 spans 18 residues. The junction had 17 bases not matched to a gene; V was cut back by 0 bases and J by 7 bases. CDR3 nucleotide sequence: TGTGCTCTTGGGGAACTAAAATCCCTCACGTTGGGGGACTTTAAACTCATCTTT. Its translation: CALGELKSLTLGDFKLIF.

This clone was observed at least ten times. V usage is TRDV2 and J usage is TRDJ1; TRDD3 matches at 10 bases. CDR1 and CDR2 from the germline V gene are GEAIGNYY and EKD. The CDR3 contains 18 residues. J was trimmed by 3 bases and V by 3 bases; bases with no gene match: 15. The CDR3 bases are TGTGCCTGTGACTTCGGGGGACGTACTGGGGGATCCGCCGATAAACTCATCTTT. This gives the protein CACDFGGRTGGSADKLIF.